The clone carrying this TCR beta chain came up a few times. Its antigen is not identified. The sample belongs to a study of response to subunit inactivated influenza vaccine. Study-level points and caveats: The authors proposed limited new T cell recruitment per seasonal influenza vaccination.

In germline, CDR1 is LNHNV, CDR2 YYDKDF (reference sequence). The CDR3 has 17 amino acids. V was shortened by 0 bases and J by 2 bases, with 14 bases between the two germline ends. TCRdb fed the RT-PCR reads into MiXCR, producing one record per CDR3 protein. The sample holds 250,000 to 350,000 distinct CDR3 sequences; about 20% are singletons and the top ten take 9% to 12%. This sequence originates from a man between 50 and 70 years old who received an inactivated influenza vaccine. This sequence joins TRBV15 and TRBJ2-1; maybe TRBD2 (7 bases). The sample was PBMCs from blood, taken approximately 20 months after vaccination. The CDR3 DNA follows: TGTGCCACCAGCAGAGATCAGGGGAGCGGGGCCTACAATGAGCAGTTCTTC. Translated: CATSRDQGSGAYNEQFF. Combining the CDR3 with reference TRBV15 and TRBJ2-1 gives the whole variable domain DAMVIQNPRYQVTQFGKPVTLSCSQTLNHNVMYWYQQKSSQAPKLLFHYYDKDFNNEADTPDNFQSRRPNTSFCFLDIRSPGLGDTAMYLCATSRDQGSGAYNEQFFGPGTRLTVL.